The present T cell receptor (beta chain) was sequenced within a study of T cell responses to AZD1222 COVID-19 vaccine. The CDR3 has 16 residues. Trimming left V 0 bases short and J 7 bases short, with 16 bases between. Germline assignment: CDR1 SGHDT and CDR2 YYEEEE. This table comes from immunoSEQ multiplex PCR, and its TCRdb copy is limited to in-frame clones, with some not included. The sample carries over 75,000 clones, 89% recorded once. Source: peripheral blood, taken on day 0 of AZD1222 vaccination. This TCR derives from an adult in good health. The chain recombines TRBV5-6 with TRBJ1-4; no definite D call. The CDR3 spells CASSLARGPRSEKLFF. CDR3 DNA: TGTGCCAGCAGCTTGGCCAGAGGGCCCCGGAGTGAAAAACTGTTTTTT.